A single T cell receptor beta chain is shown here with its context. This clonotype came up many times. No antigen is known for it. Per-nucleotide qualities are absent, and no much larger clonotype sits a single base away. Graves' hyperthyroidism was defined as stable when no progression to ophthalmopathy occurred over 18 months of follow-up. Hyperthyroidism patients were aged 18 to 65 years and newly diagnosed, with disease duration of less than 2 months. Patients with uncontrolled infections, other autoimmune diseases, pregnancy or lactation were excluded. Clinical symptoms, serum thyroxine and TRAb, thyroid ultrasound, and orbital computed tomography formed the basis for the diagnoses. PBMCs were isolated from about 9 ml of fresh peripheral blood by Ficoll-Paque density gradient centrifugation. Trizol reagent was used to extract total RNA, and RNA quality was then checked on an Agilent 2100 Bioanalyzer.

TCR beta CDR3 regions were amplified from RNA transcripts. For the first round of RT-PCR on the TCR CDR3, the HTBI primer set was used together with the Qiagen OneStep RT-PCR kit. Libraries were constructed in a second round of multiplex PCR, after which size selection and purification were carried out. Sequencing of the libraries was done on an Illumina HiSeq2000 using paired-end 100 bp reads. Turning to the authors' computational methods: SOAPnuke was used to process the raw data, removing reads that contained adapters or uncalled bases, had a mean Phred below 15, or lacked an exact match to the constant primer or identifier. COPE v1.2.5 was used to merge the high-quality paired reads, and each unique nucleotide sequence was defined as a clonotype. MiTCR v1.1 was used to align the clonotypes against IMGT TRBV, TRBD and TRBJ reference segments. The analysis included only V-J combinations with a frequency above 0.0001, which together covered around 99% of the repertoires. A TCS score was defined as the ratio between F50 (clonal expansion) and ExV (chaos), using BLOSUM62-based TCRdist between CDR3 peptides within each V-J. Welch's t-statistics and random forest reduced several hundred V-J features to 13, which were used in a naive Bayes classifier (R e1071). TCRdb redid the processing of the public reads, applying fastp at Q25 and MiXCR, and retained in-frame beta chains. One record per CDR3 amino acid sequence lists the most common genes and DNA. TCRdb's processing, not the study's, gives the V and J calls here. Present in this sample are hundreds of thousands of distinct CDR3 sequences, roughly an eighth of which were seen just once. In total, the top ten clones hold 9.2% of the sample.

V was cut back by 5 bases and J by 3 bases, leaving a gap of 13 bases between them. Including cysteine and phenylalanine, the CDR3 has 13 amino acids. Just the 39-base CDR3 DNA is kept, in frame starting at base 1. CDR1 DFQATT and CDR2 SNEGSKA are derived from the germline V gene (reference sequence). The record originates from a study of T cells in Graves' hyperthyroidism and ophthalmopathy (dated by TCRdb to about 2019). Some background on the complete study: Peripheral blood was sampled at the time of initial diagnosis, prior to any treatment. The approximately 100 discovery patients were randomly divided into training and test sets at a 7:3 ratio. The study also compared thyroid tissue and blood T-cell repertoires from a handful of Graves' hyperthyroidism patients. Prospective prediction of ophthalmopathy was tested in an independent validation cohort of 18 hyperthyroidism patients and 15 to 17 patients who later progressed to ophthalmopathy. After sampling, hyperthyroidism patients received methimazole starting at 30 mg daily, and ophthalmopathy patients received high-dose intravenous methylprednisolone. TCR V-J signatures able to tell the groups apart were searched for in a discovery cohort of 100 patients, of whom around 42 had Graves' ophthalmopathy and 57 had stable Graves' hyperthyroidism. TCR Vbeta CDR3 sequencing of approximately 140 peripheral blood samples (roughly 41 ophthalmopathy, over 70 hyperthyroidism and roughly 17 progressor patients) is reported in the paper.

Broad study findings and their caveats: In cross-validation, a model built on a 13 V-J signature told ophthalmopathy apart from stable hyperthyroidism with about 90% sensitivity and about 81% specificity, and in testing the same model reached 80%/75%. In validation, progression to ophthalmopathy was predicted by the model with 70.59% sensitivity and roughly 76% specificity, a median of roughly six months before onset. No statistical method was used to set the sample size in advance, and investigators knew the group allocation. Most expanded thyroid clonotypes (frequency above 0.001) were also detected in blood, a finding suggesting that blood repertoires may reflect thyroid immune responses.

This sequence originates from a woman between 18 and 30 years old with Graves' hyperthyroidism. The chain uses TRBV20-1 and TRBJ1-2, with TRBD1 as a weak D call on 5 bases. The sequencing sample was made of blood. The DNA is TGCAGTGCTCGTCCGTTAGGGGACTATGGCTACACCTTC. This translates into CSARPLGDYGYTF.